This T cell receptor beta chain came from a study of cytomegalovirus exposure and HLA in healthy donors. From germline, CDR1 is SGHDN and CDR2 FVKESK. V was shortened by 2 bases and J by 0 bases, with 7 bases between the two germline ends. The CDR3 is made up of 14 amino acids. Study-wide results and caveats: Reportedly, diagnosis of cytomegalovirus status by the classifier showed high specificity and sensitivity.

These donors, healthy bone marrow donors, were studied. A note on this clone: Its specificity is unknown.

The PCR employed 60 Vbeta primers together with 13 Jbeta primers. Sequencing used immunoSEQ multiplex PCR; TCRdb keeps in-frame clones, though not all of them. The table lists 200,000 to 250,000 clones, roughly 82% of them singletons. Sequencing input: PBMCs. The clonotype was recovered from a woman in her 40s in good health and CMV-seropositive. The chain is built from TRBV14 and TRBJ2-5; D gene ambiguous. The CDR3 protein is CASSQSLHQETQYF. The CDR3 region has the DNA TGTGCCAGCAGCCAAAGCCTCCACCAAGAGACCCAGTACTTC.